The 14 T cell receptor beta chains below come from one sample, sequenced in a study of T cells in Graves' hyperthyroidism and ophthalmopathy. There were TCR beta CDR3 regions amplified from RNA transcripts. A set of HTBI primers served as the primers for a first-round RT-PCR of the TCR CDR3. TCRdb called the multiplex PCR reads again in MiXCR, with one record for every CDR3 protein. Here the sample spans fewer than 450,000 distinct CDR3 sequences, around 15% being singletons. Sequences were obtained from blood. The receptors were sampled from a woman aged 60 to 75 with Graves' ophthalmopathy.

This clonotype has at least ten counts. This chain joins TRBV27 and TRBJ2-2; D gene unclear. CDR1 and CDR2 (germline): MNHEY, SMNVEV (reference sequence). The CDR3 spans 14 residues. V lost 3 bases to trimming and J lost 5 bases, with 10 bases between them. The CDR3 sequence: CASSFGPNTGELFF. CDR3 in DNA: TGTGCCAGCAGTTTTGGGCCTAATACCGGGGAGCTGTTTTTT.

This clonotype was detected ten times or more. V is TRBV7-3 and J is TRBJ2-2; the D gene is possibly TRBD2 (7 bases). V was shortened by 3 bases and J by 2 bases, with 16 bases between the two germline ends. This CDR3 comprises 17 residues. Per germline, CDR1 SGHTA and CDR2 FQGTGA. The CDR3 region has the DNA TGTGCCAGCAGCTTCGGTGGGGGGGCGCCCAACACCGGGGAGCTGTTTTTT. As protein: CASSFGGGAPNTGELFF.

This clonotype was seen only once. V and J are TRBV28 and TRBJ1-2; D possibly corresponds to TRBD1 (5 bases). Germline CDR1 MDHEN, CDR2 SYDVKM. V lost 6 bases and J 8 bases, leaving 16 bases between the germline ends. The CDR3 is 13 amino acids. The CDR3 loop is CASRLQEASGYTF. In nucleotides, the CDR3 is TGTGCCAGCAGGTTACAGGAGGCGTCCGGCTACACCTTC.

The chain links TRBV20-1 to TRBJ1-5; maybe TRBD1 (6 bases). CDR1 is DFQATT, CDR2 SNEGSKA, per germline (reference sequence). V was pared by 6 bases and J by 3 bases, with 15 bases between. The CDR3 has 14 residues. The CDR3 nucleotides are TGCAGTGCCCAACAGGGTGGTGTCAATCAGCCCCAGCATTTT. Protein: CSAQQGGVNQPQHF.

This clonotype was seen only a few times. The V gene is TRBV7-8, the J gene TRBJ2-5; 10 bases line up with TRBD1. The germline V gene encodes CDR1 SGHVS and CDR2 FQNEAQ. This CDR3 has 16 amino acids. Germline trimming cut 6 bases from V and 3 bases from J; bases unmatched to any gene: 10. In DNA form, the CDR3 reads TGTGCCAGCAGTTCCGGGACAGGGGCTGGGGAAGAGACCCAGTACTTC. Residues: CASSSGTGAGEETQYF.

This clonotype was detected ten times or more. V is TRBV30 and J is TRBJ1-2, with TRBD1 matching over 10 bases. This CDR3 comprises 14 residues. V shed 5 bases, J shed 5 bases, and the junction held 8 bases outside the gene matches. Germline V CDR1 and CDR2: GTSNPN, SVGIG (reference sequence). In DNA, the CDR3 is TGTGCCTGGGTCGGACAGGGGGGATGGTATGGCTACACCTTC. This codes for CAWVGQGGWYGYTF.

This clonotype was seen repeatedly, ten times or more. V gene TRBV20-1 combines with J gene TRBJ2-7; D may be TRBD1 or TRBD2 (7 bases each). There are 15 residues in the CDR3. Trimming removed 4 bases from V and 0 bases from J, with 16 bases in between. Germline CDR1 is DFQATT and CDR2 is SNEGSKA (reference sequence). The CDR3 reads CSANLGGGSSYEQYF. DNA for the CDR3: TGCAGTGCTAACCTAGGGGGCGGGAGCTCCTACGAGCAGTACTTC.

In the case of this clonotype: A much larger clone lies a single base off, so this may be a read error. The CDR3 region has the DNA TGTGCCACCAGTAGCGTTGGGGCGCAAGAGACCCAGTACTTC. Its protein product is CATSSVGAQETQYF. V is TRBV24-1 and J is TRBJ2-5; TRBD1 might be the D (5 bases). This CDR3 region has 14 residues. Germline V gene lookup returns CDR1 KGHDR and CDR2 SFDVKD. V was cut by 6 bases and J by 2 bases, with 12 bases left in between.

This clonotype was detected a few times. The V gene is TRBV20-1, the J gene TRBJ1-2, with TRBD1 identical over 8 bases. The V and J ends lost 4 bases and 5 bases, in that order; junction bases with no gene match: 3. CDR3 size: 12 residues. Germline V gives CDR1 DFQATT, CDR2 SNEGSKA (reference sequence). The CDR3 sequence is CSATGTGYGYTF. The CDR3 DNA sequence: TGCAGTGCTACGGGGACAGGTTATGGCTACACCTTC.

This clonotype appeared many times. The rearrangement links TRBV5-1 to TRBJ2-3, with unresolved D. Germline CDR1 and CDR2: SGHRS and YFSETQ. The V and J ends lost 0 bases and 4 bases respectively, with 9 bases between them. The CDR3 extends over 14 amino acids. CDR3 coding DNA: TGCGCCAGCAGCTTGGCCGGGCCGGCAGATACGCAGTATTTT. It specifies CASSLAGPADTQYF. The whole variable domain, remainder taken from reference TRBV5-1 and TRBJ2-3, is KAGVTQTPRYLIKTRGQQVTLSCSPISGHRSVSWYQQTPGQGLQFLFEYFSETQRNKGNFPGRFSGRQFSNSRSEMNVSTLELGDSALYLCASSLAGPADTQYFGPGTRLTVL.

This clonotype was detected ten times or more. The chain has TRBV5-1 and TRBJ2-1, with TRBD2 matching 7 bases. CDR1 is SGHRS and CDR2 is YFSETQ in the germline V gene. After removal of 4 bases from V and 0 bases from J, the junction contained 4 bases not matched to a gene. The CDR3 is 15 residues long. CDR3 residues: CASSPWTSSYNEQFF. The DNA of the CDR3 is TGCGCCAGCAGCCCCTGGACTAGCTCCTACAATGAGCAGTTCTTC.

The sample holds many counts of this clonotype. The V call is TRBV12-3 or TRBV12-4, the J call TRBJ1-5, with 9 bases matching TRBD1. The CDR3 is 14 amino acids. The V segment lost 6 bases and the J segment 6 bases; nucleotides outside the gene matches: 6. The CDR3: CASSRDRAFQPQHF. In DNA form, the CDR3 reads TGTGCCAGCAGCAGGGACAGGGCTTTTCAGCCCCAGCATTTT.

This clonotype was observed at least ten times. The DNA for the CDR3 is TGTGCCACCAGTTTGCATCATGAGCAGTTCTTC. Translating gives CATSLHHEQFF. The rearrangement joins TRBV24-1 to TRBJ2-1, with unresolved D. In germline, CDR1 is KGHDR, CDR2 SFDVKD. There are 11 residues in the CDR3. The V and J ends lost 6 bases and 8 bases respectively, with 7 bases between them.

The J gene is TRBJ2-1, the V gene TRBV5-1; TRBD2 agrees at 10 bases. Trimming removed 0 bases from V and 3 bases from J; junction bases left unmatched: 3. Germline assignment: CDR1 SGHRS and CDR2 YFSETQ. The CDR3 covers 16 residues. The CDR3 nucleotides are TGCGCCAGCAGCTTGGTGAGCGGGAGGGTCTACAATGAGCAGTTCTTC. Its translation is CASSLVSGRVYNEQFF.